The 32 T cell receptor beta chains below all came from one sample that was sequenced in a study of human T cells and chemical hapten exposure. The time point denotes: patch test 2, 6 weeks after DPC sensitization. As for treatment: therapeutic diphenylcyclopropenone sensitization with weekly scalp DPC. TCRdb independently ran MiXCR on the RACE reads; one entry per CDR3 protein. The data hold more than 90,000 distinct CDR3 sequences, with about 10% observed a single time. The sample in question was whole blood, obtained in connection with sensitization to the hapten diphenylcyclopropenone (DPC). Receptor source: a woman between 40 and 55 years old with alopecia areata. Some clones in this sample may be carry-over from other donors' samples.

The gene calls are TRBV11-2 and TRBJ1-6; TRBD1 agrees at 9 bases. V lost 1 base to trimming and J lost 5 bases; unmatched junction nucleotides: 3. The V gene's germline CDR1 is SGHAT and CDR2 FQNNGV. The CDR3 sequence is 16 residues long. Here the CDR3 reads CASSLAGQGNNSPLHF. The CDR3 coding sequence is TGTGCCAGCAGCTTAGCCGGACAGGGGAATAATTCACCCCTCCACTTT. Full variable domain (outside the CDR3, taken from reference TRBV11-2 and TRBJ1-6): EAGVAQSPRYKIIEKRQSVAFWCNPISGHATLYWYQQILGQGPKLLIQFQNNGVVDDSQLPKDRFSAERLKGVDSTLKIQPAKLEDSAVYLCASSLAGQGNNSPLHFGNGTRLTVT.

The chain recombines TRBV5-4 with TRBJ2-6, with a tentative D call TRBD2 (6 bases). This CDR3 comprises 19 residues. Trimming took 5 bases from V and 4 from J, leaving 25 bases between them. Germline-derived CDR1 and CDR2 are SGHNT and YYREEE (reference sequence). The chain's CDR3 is CASSPGNLAAVGGANVLTF. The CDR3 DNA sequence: TGTGCCAGCAGTCCCGGGAATTTAGCGGCGGTGGGAGGGGCCAACGTCCTGACTTTC.

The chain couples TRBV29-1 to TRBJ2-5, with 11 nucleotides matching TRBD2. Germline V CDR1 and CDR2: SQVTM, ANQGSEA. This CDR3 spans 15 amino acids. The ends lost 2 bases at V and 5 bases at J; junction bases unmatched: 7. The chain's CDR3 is CSVEHQTSGSETQYF. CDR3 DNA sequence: TGCAGCGTTGAACACCAAACTAGCGGGAGCGAGACCCAGTACTTC.

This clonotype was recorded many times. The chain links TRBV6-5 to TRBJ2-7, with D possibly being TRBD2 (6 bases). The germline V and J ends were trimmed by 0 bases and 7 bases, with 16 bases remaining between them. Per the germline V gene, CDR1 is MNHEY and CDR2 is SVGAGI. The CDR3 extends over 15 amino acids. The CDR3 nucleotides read TGTGCCAGCAGTTACTCTTGGGGGGAGGCATGGGAGCAGTACTTC. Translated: CASSYSWGEAWEQYF.

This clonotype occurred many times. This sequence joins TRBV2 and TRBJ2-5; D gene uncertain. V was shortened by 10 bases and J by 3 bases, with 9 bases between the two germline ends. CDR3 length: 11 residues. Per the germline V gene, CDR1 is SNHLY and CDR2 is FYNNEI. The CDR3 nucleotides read TGTGCCACCCGGTCGGAAGAGACCCAGTACTTC. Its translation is CATRSEETQYF.

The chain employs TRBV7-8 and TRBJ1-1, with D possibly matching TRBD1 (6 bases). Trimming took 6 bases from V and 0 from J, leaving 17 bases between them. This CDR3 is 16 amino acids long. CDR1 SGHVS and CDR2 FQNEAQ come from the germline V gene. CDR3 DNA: TGTGCCAGCAGACCTAACAGGGCCGACATGAACACTGAAGCTTTCTTT. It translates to CASRPNRADMNTEAFF.

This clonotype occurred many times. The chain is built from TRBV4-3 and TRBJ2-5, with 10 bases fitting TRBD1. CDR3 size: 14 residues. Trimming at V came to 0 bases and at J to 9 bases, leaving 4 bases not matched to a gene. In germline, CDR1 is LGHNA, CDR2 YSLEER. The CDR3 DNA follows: TGCGCCAGCAGCCAAGATGGGACAGGGGAAGCCCAGTACTTC. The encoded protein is CASSQDGTGEAQYF.

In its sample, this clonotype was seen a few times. The CDR3 DNA reads as TGTGCCAGCCGAACCCAGGCGGTGAACACTGAAGCTTTCTTT. Protein product: CASRTQAVNTEAFF. V gene TRBV7-2 combines with J gene TRBJ1-1, with D unresolved. The CDR3 totals 14 residues. Germline CDR1 SGHTA, CDR2 FQGNSA. The V gene lost 8 bases and the J gene lost 0 bases, with 13 bases spanning the gap.

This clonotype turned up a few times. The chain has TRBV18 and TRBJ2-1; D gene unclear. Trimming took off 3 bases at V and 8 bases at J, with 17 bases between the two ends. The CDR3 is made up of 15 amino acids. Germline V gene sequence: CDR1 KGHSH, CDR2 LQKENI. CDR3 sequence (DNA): TGTGCCAGCTCACCGTTGGGGTCGGCTGGGGATGAGCAGTTCTTC. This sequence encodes CASSPLGSAGDEQFF.

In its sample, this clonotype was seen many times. CDR3 loop: CASSLGAGDFYQETQYF. The CDR3 bases are TGTGCCAGCAGCTTAGGTGCGGGGGATTTCTACCAAGAGACCCAGTACTTC. The chain recombines TRBV7-9 with TRBJ2-5, with TRBD2 matching 7 bases. CDR1 and CDR2 (germline): SEHNR, FQNEAQ (reference sequence). This CDR3 is 17 amino acids long. Germline trimming cut 1 base from V and 0 bases from J; bases unmatched to any gene: 8.

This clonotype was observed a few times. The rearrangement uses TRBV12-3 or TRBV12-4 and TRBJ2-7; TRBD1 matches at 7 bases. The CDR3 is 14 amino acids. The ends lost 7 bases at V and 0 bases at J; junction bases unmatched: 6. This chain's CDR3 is CASKPGGFSYEQYF. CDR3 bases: TGTGCCAGCAAACCAGGGGGTTTCTCCTACGAGCAGTACTTC.

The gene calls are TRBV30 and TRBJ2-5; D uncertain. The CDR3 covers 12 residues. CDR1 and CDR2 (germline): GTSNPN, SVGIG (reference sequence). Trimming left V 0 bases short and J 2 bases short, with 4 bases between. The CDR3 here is CAWSVTQETQYF. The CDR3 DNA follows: TGTGCCTGGAGTGTGACTCAAGAGACCCAGTACTTC.

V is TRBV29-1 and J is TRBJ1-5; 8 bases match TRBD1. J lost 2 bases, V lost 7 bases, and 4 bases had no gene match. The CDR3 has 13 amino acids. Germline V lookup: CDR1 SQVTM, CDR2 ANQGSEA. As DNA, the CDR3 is TGCAGCGGTTCAGGGGGCGGCAATCAGCCCCAGCATTTT. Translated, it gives CSGSGGGNQPQHF.

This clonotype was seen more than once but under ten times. This CDR3 reads CASSLGGLVVSGELFF. The CDR3 nucleotides are TGTGCCAGCAGCTTAGGGGGACTAGTAGTTTCCGGGGAGCTGTTTTTT. The genes are TRBV7-2 and TRBJ2-2, with 8 bases that match TRBD2. This CDR3 is built from 16 residues. V gave up 1 base and J gave up 6 bases; unmatched junction bases: 7. In germline, CDR1 is SGHTA, CDR2 FQGNSA.

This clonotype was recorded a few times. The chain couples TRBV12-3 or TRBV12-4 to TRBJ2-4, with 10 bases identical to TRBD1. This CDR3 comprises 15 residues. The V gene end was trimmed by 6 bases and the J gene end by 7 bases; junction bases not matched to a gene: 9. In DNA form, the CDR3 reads TGTGCCAGCAGCCCGACAGGGGGCCTCGGTAACATTCAGTACTTC. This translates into CASSPTGGLGNIQYF.

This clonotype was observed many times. The CDR3 here is CSATLSGATQYF. In DNA form, the CDR3 reads TGCAGTGCCACCCTATCAGGAGCTACGCAGTATTTT. The gene calls are TRBV20-1 and TRBJ2-3; no clear D. The CDR3 spans 12 residues. The V end lost 6 bases, the J end lost 8 bases, and 15 bases lay between the germline ends. Germline V gives CDR1 DFQATT, CDR2 SNEGSKA (reference sequence).

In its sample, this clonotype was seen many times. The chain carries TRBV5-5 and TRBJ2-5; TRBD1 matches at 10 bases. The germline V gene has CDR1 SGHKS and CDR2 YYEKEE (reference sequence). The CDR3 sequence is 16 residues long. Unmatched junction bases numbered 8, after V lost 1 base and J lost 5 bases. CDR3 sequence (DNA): TGTGCCAGCAGCTTGACGGACAGGGGGAGAGAGGAGACCCAGTACTTC. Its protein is CASSLTDRGREETQYF. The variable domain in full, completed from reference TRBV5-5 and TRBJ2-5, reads DAGVTQSPTHLIKTRGQQVTLRCSPISGHKSVSWYQQVLGQGPQFIFQYYEKEERGRGNFPDRFSARQFPNYSSELNVNALLLGDSALYLCASSLTDRGREETQYFGPGTRLLVL.

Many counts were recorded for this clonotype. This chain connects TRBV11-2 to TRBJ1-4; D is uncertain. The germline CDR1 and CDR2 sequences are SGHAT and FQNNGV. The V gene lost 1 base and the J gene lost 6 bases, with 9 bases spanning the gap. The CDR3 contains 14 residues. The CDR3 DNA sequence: TGTGCCAGCAGCTTAGGTTTCGGAGATGAAAAACTGTTTTTT. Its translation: CASSLGFGDEKLFF.

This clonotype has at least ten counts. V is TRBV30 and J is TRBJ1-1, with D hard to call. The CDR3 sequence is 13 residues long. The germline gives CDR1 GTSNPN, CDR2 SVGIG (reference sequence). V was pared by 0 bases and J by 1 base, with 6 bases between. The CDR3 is CAWSVSQNTEAFF. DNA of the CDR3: TGTGCCTGGAGTGTTAGTCAGAACACTGAAGCTTTCTTT.

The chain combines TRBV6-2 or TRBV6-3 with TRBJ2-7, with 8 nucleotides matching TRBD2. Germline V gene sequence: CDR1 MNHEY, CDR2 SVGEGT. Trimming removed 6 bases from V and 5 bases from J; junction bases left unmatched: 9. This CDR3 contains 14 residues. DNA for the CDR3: TGTGCCAGCAGAGCCTCCCAACTAGCGGACGAGCAGTACTTC. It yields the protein CASRASQLADEQYF.

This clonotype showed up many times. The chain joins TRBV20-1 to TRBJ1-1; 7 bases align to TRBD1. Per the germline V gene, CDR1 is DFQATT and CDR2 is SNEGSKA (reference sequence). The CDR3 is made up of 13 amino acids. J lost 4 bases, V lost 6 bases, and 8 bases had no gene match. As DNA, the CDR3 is TGCAGTGCCGACCAGGGGGGGGGCACTGAAGCTTTCTTT. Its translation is CSADQGGGTEAFF.

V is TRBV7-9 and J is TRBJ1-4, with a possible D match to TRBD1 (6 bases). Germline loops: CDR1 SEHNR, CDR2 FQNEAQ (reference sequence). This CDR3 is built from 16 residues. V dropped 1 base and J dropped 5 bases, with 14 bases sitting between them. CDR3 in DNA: TGTGCCAGCAGCTTAGATAGGACAGCGCTGAATGAAAAACTGTTTTTT. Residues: CASSLDRTALNEKLFF.

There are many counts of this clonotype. CDR3 bases: TGTGCCAGCAGCGAACTACTAGCCAAAAACATTCAGTACTTC. The encoded protein is CASSELLAKNIQYF. The chain joins TRBV7-2 to TRBJ2-4, with D hard to call. Looked up from germline, CDR1 is SGHTA and CDR2 is FQGNSA. The V end was cut by 5 bases, the J end by 0 bases, with 8 bases between. The CDR3 covers 14 residues. The full variable domain, in which reference TRBV7-2 and TRBJ2-4 provide the parts outside the CDR3, is GAGVSQSPSNKVTEKGKDVELRCDPISGHTALYWYRQSLGQGLEFLIYFQGNSAPDKSGLPSDRFSAERTGGSVSTLTIQRTQQEDSAVYLCASSELLAKNIQYFGAGTRLSVL.

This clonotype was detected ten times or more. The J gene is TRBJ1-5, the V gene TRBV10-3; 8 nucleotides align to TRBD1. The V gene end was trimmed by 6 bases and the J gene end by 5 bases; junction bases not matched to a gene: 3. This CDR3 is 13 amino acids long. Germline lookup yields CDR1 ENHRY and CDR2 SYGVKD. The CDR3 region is CAISGQGDQPQHF. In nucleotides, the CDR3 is TGTGCCATCAGCGGACAGGGAGATCAGCCCCAGCATTTT.

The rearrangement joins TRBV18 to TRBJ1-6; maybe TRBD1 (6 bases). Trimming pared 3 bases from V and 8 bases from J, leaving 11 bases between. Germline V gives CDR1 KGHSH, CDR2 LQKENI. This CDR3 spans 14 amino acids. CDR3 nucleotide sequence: TGTGCCAGCTCACCCAGGGGCTTGGATTCACCCCTCCACTTT. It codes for CASSPRGLDSPLHF.

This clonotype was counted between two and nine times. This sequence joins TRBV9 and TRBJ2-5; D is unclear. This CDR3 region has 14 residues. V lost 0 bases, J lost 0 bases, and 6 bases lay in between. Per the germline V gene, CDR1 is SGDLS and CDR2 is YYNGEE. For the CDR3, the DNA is TGTGCCAGCAGCGTAGGGCAGTACCAAGAGACCCAGTACTTC. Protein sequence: CASSVGQYQETQYF.

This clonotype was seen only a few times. The CDR3 spells CASSLRQGANYEQYF. For the CDR3, the DNA is TGCGCCAGCAGCTTAAGACAGGGGGCGAACTACGAGCAGTACTTC. J is TRBJ2-7 and V is TRBV5-1, with TRBD1 matching over 10 bases. V lost 2 bases, J lost 3 bases, and 5 bases stayed unmatched. The CDR3 is made up of 15 amino acids. The V gene's germline CDR1 is SGHRS and CDR2 YFSETQ.

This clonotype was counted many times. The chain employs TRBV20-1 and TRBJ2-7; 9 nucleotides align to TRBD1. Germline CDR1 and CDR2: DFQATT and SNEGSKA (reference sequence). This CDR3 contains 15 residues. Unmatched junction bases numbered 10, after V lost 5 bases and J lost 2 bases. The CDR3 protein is CSAGKGTGSAYEQYF. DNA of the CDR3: TGCAGTGCTGGAAAAGGGACAGGGAGTGCCTACGAGCAGTACTTC.

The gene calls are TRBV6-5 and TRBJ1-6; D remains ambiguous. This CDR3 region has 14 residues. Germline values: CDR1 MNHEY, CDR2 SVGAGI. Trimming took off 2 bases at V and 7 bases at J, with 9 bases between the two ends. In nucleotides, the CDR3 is TGTGCCAGCAGTTACGGGCGGATGAATTCACCCCTCCACTTT. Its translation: CASSYGRMNSPLHF.

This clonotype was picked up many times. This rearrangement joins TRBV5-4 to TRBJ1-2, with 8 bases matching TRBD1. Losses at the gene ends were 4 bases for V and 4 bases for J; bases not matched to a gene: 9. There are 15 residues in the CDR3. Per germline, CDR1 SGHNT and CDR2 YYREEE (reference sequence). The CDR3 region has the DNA TGTGCCAGCAGCCGTCCCTCAGGGGGCACCTATGGCTACACCTTC. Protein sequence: CASSRPSGGTYGYTF.

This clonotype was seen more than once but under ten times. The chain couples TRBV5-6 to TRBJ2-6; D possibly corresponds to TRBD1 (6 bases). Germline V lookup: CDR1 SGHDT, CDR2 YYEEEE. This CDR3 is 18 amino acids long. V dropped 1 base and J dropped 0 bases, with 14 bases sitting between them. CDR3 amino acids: CASSLLAGAHSGANVLTF. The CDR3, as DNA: TGTGCCAGCAGCTTGTTGGCAGGGGCGCACTCTGGGGCCAACGTCCTGACTTTC.

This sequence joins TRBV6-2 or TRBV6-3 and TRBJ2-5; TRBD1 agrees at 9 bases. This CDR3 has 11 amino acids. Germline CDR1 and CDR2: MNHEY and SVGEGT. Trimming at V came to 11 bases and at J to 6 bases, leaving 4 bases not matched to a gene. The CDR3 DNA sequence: TGTGCCGTGGGACAGGGAAAGACCCAGTACTTC. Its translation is CAVGQGKTQYF.